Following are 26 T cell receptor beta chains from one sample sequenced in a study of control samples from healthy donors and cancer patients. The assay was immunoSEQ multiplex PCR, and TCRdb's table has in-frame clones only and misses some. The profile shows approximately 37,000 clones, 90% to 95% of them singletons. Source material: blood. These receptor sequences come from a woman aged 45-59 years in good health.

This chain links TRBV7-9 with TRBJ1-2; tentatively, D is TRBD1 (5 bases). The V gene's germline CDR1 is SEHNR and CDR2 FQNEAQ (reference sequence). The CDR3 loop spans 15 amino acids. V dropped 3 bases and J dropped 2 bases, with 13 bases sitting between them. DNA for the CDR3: TGTGCCAGCAGCTTCTCCAGGGTTTCAAACTATGGCTACACCTTC. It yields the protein CASSFSRVSNYGYTF.

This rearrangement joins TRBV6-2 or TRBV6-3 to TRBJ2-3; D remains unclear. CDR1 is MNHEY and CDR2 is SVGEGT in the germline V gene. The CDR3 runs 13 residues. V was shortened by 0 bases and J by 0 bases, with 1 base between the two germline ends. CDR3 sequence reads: CASSYSSTDTQYF. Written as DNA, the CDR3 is TGTGCCAGCAGTTACTCCAGCACAGATACGCAGTATTTT.

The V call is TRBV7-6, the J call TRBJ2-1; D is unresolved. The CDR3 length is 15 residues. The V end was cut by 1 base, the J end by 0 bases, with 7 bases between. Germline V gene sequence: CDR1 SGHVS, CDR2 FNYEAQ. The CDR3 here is CASSLGVPSYNEQFF. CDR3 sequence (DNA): TGTGCCAGCAGCTTAGGGGTGCCCTCCTACAATGAGCAGTTCTTC.

Here the CDR3 reads CASSDQAGSGGLNEQFF. DNA for the CDR3: TGTGCCAGCAGTGACCAGGCTGGTAGCGGGGGGCTCAATGAGCAGTTCTTC. The J gene is TRBJ2-1, the V gene TRBV6-4; 10 positions match TRBD2. The V and J ends lost 2 bases and 6 bases, in that order; junction bases with no gene match: 10. This CDR3 has 17 residues. Germline V lookup: CDR1 MRHNA, CDR2 SNTAGT.

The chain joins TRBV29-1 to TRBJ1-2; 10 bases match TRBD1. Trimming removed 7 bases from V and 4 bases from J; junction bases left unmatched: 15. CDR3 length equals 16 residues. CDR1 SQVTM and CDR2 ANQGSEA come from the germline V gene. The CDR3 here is CSARAGGGQGTYGYTF. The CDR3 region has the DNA TGCAGCGCCCGGGCCGGTGGGGGACAGGGGACCTATGGCTACACCTTC. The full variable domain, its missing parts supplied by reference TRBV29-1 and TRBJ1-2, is SAVISQKPSRDICQRGTSLTIQCQVDSQVTMMFWYRQQPGQSLTLIATANQGSEATYESGFVIDKFPISRPNLTFSTLTVSNMSPEDSSIYLCSARAGGGQGTYGYTFGSGTRLTVV.

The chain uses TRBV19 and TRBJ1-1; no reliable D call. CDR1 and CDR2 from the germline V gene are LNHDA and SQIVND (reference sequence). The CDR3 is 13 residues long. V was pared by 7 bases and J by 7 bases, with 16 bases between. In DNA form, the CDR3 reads TGTGCCAGTACCTCCACCGTACCCAGTGAAGCTTTCTTT. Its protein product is CASTSTVPSEAFF.

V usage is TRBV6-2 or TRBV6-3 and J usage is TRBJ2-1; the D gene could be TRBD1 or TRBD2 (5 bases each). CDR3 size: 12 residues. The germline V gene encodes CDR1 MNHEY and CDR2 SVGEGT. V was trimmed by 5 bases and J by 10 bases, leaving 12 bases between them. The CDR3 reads CASSANRGEQFF. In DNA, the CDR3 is TGTGCCAGCAGTGCTAACCGGGGCGAGCAGTTCTTC.

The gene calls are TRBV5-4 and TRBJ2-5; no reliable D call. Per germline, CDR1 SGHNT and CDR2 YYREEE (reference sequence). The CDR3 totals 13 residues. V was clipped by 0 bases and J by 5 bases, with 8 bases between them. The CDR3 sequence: CASSLVQGETQYF. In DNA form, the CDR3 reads TGTGCCAGCAGCTTGGTTCAAGGGGAGACCCAGTACTTC.

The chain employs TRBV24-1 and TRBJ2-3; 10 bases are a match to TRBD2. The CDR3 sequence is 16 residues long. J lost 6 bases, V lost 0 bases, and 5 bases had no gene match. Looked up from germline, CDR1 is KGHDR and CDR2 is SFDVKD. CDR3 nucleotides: TGTGCCACCAGTGATTTGTTAGCGGGGGGCCGGGATACGCAGTATTTT. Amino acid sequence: CATSDLLAGGRDTQYF.

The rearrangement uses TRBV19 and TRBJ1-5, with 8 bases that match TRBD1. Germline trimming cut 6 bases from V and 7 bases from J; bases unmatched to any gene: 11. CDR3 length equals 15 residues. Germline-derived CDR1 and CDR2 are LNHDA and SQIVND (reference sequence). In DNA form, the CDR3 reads TGTGCCAGTAGATCGACTCGGACAGGGAGGCAGCCCCAGCATTTT. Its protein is CASRSTRTGRQPQHF.

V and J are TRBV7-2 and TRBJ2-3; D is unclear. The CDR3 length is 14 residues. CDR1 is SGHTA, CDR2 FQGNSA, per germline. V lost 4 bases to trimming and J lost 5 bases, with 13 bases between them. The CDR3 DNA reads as TGTGCCAGCAGCTCCAGACTCACACGAGATACGCAGTATTTT. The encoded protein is CASSSRLTRDTQYF.

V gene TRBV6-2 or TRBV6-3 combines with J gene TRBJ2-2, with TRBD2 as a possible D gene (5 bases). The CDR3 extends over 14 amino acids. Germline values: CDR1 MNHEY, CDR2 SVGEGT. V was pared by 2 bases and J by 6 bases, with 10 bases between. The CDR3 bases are TGTGCCAGCAGTTACCTTCCTAGCCCCGGGGAGCTGTTTTTT. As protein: CASSYLPSPGELFF.

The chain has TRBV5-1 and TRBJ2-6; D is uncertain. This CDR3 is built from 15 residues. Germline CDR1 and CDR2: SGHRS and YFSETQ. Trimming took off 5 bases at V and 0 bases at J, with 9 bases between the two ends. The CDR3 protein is CASSSLSSGANVLTF. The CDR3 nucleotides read TGCGCCAGCAGTTCTCTCAGCTCTGGGGCCAACGTCCTGACTTTC.

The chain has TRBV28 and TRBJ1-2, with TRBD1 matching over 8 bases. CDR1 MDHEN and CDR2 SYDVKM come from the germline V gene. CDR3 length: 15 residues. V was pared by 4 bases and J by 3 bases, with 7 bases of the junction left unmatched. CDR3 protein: CASSSTGGEDYGYTF. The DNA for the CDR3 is TGTGCCAGCAGTTCTACAGGGGGAGAGGACTATGGCTACACCTTC.

The CDR3 DNA is TGTGCCAGCAGGATTCACCTTCAGGGAGGCACTGAAGCTTTCTTT. It specifies CASRIHLQGGTEAFF. The chain has TRBV7-9 and TRBJ1-1; maybe TRBD1 (5 bases). Trimming left V 6 bases short and J 4 bases short, with 18 bases between. The CDR3 totals 15 residues. Germline-derived CDR1 and CDR2 are SEHNR and FQNEAQ (reference sequence).

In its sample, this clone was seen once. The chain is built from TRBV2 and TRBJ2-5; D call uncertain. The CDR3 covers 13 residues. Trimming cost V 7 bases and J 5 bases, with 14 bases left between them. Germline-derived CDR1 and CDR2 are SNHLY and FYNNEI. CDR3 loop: CASTQVVGETQYF. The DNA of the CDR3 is TGTGCCAGCACCCAGGTGGTAGGGGAGACCCAGTACTTC.

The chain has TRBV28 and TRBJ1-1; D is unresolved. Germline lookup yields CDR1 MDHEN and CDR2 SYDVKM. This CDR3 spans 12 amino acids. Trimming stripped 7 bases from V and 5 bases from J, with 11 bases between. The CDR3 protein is CASKGLGTEAFF. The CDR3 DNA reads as TGTGCCAGCAAAGGGCTGGGGACTGAAGCTTTCTTT.

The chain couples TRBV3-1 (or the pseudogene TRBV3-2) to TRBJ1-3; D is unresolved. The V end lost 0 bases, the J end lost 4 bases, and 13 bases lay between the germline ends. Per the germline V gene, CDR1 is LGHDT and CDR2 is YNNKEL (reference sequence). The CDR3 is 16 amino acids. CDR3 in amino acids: CASSQDQRIAGNTIYF. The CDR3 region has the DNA TGTGCCAGCAGCCAAGATCAGCGGATAGCGGGAAACACCATATATTTT.

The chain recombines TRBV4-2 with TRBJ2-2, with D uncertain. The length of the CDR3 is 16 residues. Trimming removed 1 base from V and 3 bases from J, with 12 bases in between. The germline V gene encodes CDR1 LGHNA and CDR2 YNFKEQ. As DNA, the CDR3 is TGTGCCAGCAGCCAAGGTCTACCTCGAGACACCGGGGAGCTGTTTTTT. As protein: CASSQGLPRDTGELFF.

In DNA, the CDR3 is TGTGCCAGTAGTATAGACTGGAACACCGGGGAGCTGTTTTTT. It encodes CASSIDWNTGELFF. The chain recombines TRBV19 with TRBJ2-2, with D hard to call. The germline V and J ends were trimmed by 0 bases and 1 base, with 3 bases remaining between them. From germline, CDR1 is LNHDA and CDR2 SQIVND (reference sequence). The CDR3 totals 14 residues.

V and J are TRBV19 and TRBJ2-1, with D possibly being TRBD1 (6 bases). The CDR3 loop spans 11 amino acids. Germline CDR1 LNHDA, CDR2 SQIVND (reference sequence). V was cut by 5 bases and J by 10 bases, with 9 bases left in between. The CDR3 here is CASSLDREQFF. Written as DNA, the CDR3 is TGTGCCAGTAGTCTCGACAGGGAGCAGTTCTTC.

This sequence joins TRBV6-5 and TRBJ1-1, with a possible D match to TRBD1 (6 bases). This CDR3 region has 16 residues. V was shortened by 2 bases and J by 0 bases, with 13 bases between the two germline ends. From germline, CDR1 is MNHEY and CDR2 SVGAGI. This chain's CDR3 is CASSYSGGLLNTEAFF. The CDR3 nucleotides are TGTGCCAGCAGTTACAGTGGGGGGCTCCTGAACACTGAAGCTTTCTTT.

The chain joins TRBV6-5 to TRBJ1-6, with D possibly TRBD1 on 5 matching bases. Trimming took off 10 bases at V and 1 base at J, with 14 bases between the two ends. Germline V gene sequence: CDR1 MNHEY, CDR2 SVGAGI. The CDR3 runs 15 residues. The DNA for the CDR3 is TGTGCCACTCAAGGGGAGGGATCCTATAATTCACCCCTCCACTTT. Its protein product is CATQGEGSYNSPLHF.

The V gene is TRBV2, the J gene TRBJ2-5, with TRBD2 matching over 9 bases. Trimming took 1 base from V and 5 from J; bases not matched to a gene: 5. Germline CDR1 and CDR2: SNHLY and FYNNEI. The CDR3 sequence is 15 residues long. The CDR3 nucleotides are TGTGCCAGCAGTGAAGAGCGGGGGGATCGGGAGACCCAGTACTTC. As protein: CASSEERGDRETQYF.

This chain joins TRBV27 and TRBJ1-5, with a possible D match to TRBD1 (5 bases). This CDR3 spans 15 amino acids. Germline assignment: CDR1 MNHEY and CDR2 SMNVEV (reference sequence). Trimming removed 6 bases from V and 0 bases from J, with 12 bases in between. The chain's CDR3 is CASSRDSLSNQPQHF. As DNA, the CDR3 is TGTGCCAGCAGCCGTGACAGTCTTAGCAATCAGCCCCAGCATTTT.

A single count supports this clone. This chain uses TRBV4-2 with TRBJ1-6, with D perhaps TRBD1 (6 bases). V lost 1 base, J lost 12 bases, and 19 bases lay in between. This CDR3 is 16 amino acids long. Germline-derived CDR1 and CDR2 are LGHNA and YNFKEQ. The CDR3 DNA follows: TGTGCCAGCAGCCAAGTTTTCAGGGGTCTACGGGTACCCCTCCACTTT. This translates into CASSQVFRGLRVPLHF.